The next 21 T cell receptor beta chains were all read from a single sample in a study of OX40 agonist ivuxolimab in advanced cancers. Libraries were prepared by immunoSEQ multiplex PCR; TCRdb keeps only in-frame clonotypes and omits some of them. The sample shows around 60,000 clones, 87% of them seen only once. Here the sequenced sample was CD4+ or CD8+ T cells sorted from blood, taken in a trial of the OX40 agonist ivuxolimab. These receptors all come from an adult with an advanced solid tumor such as melanoma, head and neck, liver or kidney cancer.

This chain connects TRBV6-5 to TRBJ2-1, with 7 positions matching TRBD2. This CDR3 has 15 amino acids. The J segment lost 0 bases and the V segment lost 4 bases, leaving 3 bases of the junction unmatched. The germline CDR1 and CDR2 sequences are MNHEY and SVGAGI. The CDR3: CASSSPGGSYNEQFF. The CDR3 DNA sequence: TGTGCCAGCAGTTCTCCGGGGGGCTCCTACAATGAGCAGTTCTTC.

This clone was observed a handful of times. The genes are TRBV4-2 and TRBJ1-2; weak D call: TRBD1 (5 bases). Germline V lookup: CDR1 LGHNA, CDR2 YNFKEQ. The V gene lost 5 bases and the J gene lost 3 bases, with 10 bases spanning the gap. CDR3 length equals 13 residues. CDR3 nucleotide sequence: TGTGCCAGCAGCTACAGGATTTACTATGGCTACACCTTC. Amino acid sequence: CASSYRIYYGYTF.

The rearrangement joins TRBV9 to TRBJ1-5, with D unresolved. Germline assignment: CDR1 SGDLS and CDR2 YYNGEE. V shed 2 bases and J shed 0 bases, with 9 bases lying between them. CDR3 size: 15 residues. CDR3 sequence reads: CASSVGDFSNQPQHF. The CDR3 nucleotides read TGTGCCAGCAGCGTGGGCGACTTTAGCAATCAGCCCCAGCATTTT.

The gene calls are TRBV18 and TRBJ1-4, with 7 bases aligning to TRBD1. This CDR3 spans 16 amino acids. Looked up from germline, CDR1 is KGHSH and CDR2 is LQKENI. The ends lost 4 bases at V and 6 bases at J; junction bases unmatched: 11. Here the CDR3 reads CASSQAYRGLDEKLFF. CDR3 DNA sequence: TGTGCCAGCTCACAGGCCTACAGGGGATTGGATGAAAAACTGTTTTTT.

The genes are TRBV30 and TRBJ2-2; TRBD2 matches 10 bases. The junction had 3 bases not matched to a gene; V was cut back by 4 bases and J by 4 bases. In germline, CDR1 is GTSNPN, CDR2 SVGIG (reference sequence). The CDR3 sequence is 14 residues long. CDR3 coding DNA: TGTGCCTGGACTAGCGGGAGAGGCACCGGGGAGCTGTTTTTT. Translation gives CAWTSGRGTGELFF.

The V and J genes are TRBV10-1 and TRBJ1-2; TRBD1 might be the D (5 bases). This CDR3 spans 13 amino acids. The V end lost 6 bases, the J end lost 5 bases, and 13 bases lay between the germline ends. The germline CDR1 and CDR2 sequences are WNHNN and SYGVQD (reference sequence). In DNA, the CDR3 is TGCGCCAGCAGGGACACCCGAGTGTATGGCTACACCTTC. It specifies CASRDTRVYGYTF.

V and J are TRBV7-3 and TRBJ2-5; no reliable D call. The CDR3 runs 14 residues. Germline V gene lookup returns CDR1 SGHTA and CDR2 FQGTGA. Between the trimmed V and J ends, which lost 2 bases and 5 bases, there was a span of 12 bases. The CDR3 region is CASSLHPEWETQYF. CDR3 nucleotides: TGTGCCAGCAGCTTACATCCGGAGTGGGAGACCCAGTACTTC.

This clone was observed a few times. This chain connects TRBV7-3 to TRBJ2-1, with D unresolved. The CDR3 has 11 residues. Trimming left V 0 bases short and J 7 bases short, with 1 base between. Germline CDR1 SGHTA, CDR2 FQGTGA. The CDR3 loop reads CASSLTNEQFF. The CDR3 DNA reads as TGTGCCAGCAGCTTAACGAATGAGCAGTTCTTC.

This chain joins TRBV28 and TRBJ1-1, with D perhaps matching TRBD1 (6 bases). Germline loops: CDR1 MDHEN, CDR2 SYDVKM. Trimming took off 3 bases at V and 2 bases at J, with 13 bases between the two ends. The CDR3 has 15 amino acids. The chain's CDR3 is CASSFIGRGNTEAFF. In nucleotides, the CDR3 is TGTGCCAGCAGTTTTATAGGCAGGGGCAACACTGAAGCTTTCTTT.

This sequence joins TRBV2 and TRBJ2-7; 7 bases are shared with TRBD1. The junction had 6 bases not matched to a gene; V was cut back by 5 bases and J by 2 bases. The CDR3 sequence is 14 residues long. The V gene's germline CDR1 is SNHLY and CDR2 FYNNEI. The CDR3 sequence: CASSYGQATYEQYF. In DNA form, the CDR3 reads TGTGCCAGCAGTTACGGACAGGCCACCTACGAGCAGTACTTC. The full variable domain, with the rest looked up from reference TRBV2 and TRBJ2-7, is EPEVTQTPSHQVTQMGQEVILRCVPISNHLYFYWYRQILGQKVEFLVSFYNNEISEKSEIFDDQFSVERPDGSNFTLKIRSTKLEDSAMYFCASSYGQATYEQYFGPGTRLTVT.

The chain employs TRBV28 and TRBJ1-1, with TRBD1 as a possible D gene (5 bases). V was pared by 0 bases and J by 2 bases, with 13 bases between. Germline CDR1 is MDHEN and CDR2 is SYDVKM. The length of the CDR3 is 16 residues. The CDR3, as DNA: TGTGCCAGCAGTTTATGGCCTGACGGGGACAACACTGAAGCTTTCTTT. Encoded protein: CASSLWPDGDNTEAFF.

CDR3 protein: CASSLGGASSYNEQFF. CDR3 nucleotide sequence: TGCGCCAGCAGCTTGGGAGGGGCGAGCTCCTACAATGAGCAGTTCTTC. This chain uses TRBV5-1 with TRBJ2-1; D may correspond to TRBD1 or TRBD2 (5 bases each). Deletions cut 0 bases from V and 0 bases from J, with 10 bases between. Germline V gene lookup returns CDR1 SGHRS and CDR2 YFSETQ. The CDR3 loop spans 16 amino acids.

This clone was seen once. J is TRBJ1-3 and V is TRBV7-3, with D maybe TRBD1 (5 bases). The CDR3 loop spans 17 amino acids. Per the germline V gene, CDR1 is SGHTA and CDR2 is FQGTGA. V lost 4 bases and J 0 bases, leaving 16 bases between the germline ends. The CDR3 DNA reads TGTGCCAGCAGCTCCGCTCAGGGTTTTAGCTCTGGAAACACCATATATTTT. Protein: CASSSAQGFSSGNTIYF.

The CDR3 is CASSQDGTYEQYF. DNA of the CDR3: TGCGCCAGCAGCCAAGATGGTACGTACGAGCAGTACTTC. This chain links TRBV4-1 with TRBJ2-7; D is ambiguous. In germline, CDR1 is MGHRA, CDR2 YSYEKL. CDR3 length: 13 amino acids. Trimming pared 0 bases from V and 4 bases from J, leaving 7 bases between.

The V gene is TRBV23-1, the J gene TRBJ2-7; 7 bases map to TRBD1. TRBV23-1 is sorted into the ORF group, with uncertain function. The CDR3 has 13 amino acids. The junction had 5 bases not matched to a gene; V was cut back by 3 bases and J by 6 bases. CDR3: CASSQDRFPEQYF. Here the CDR3 DNA reads TGCGCCAGCAGTCAGGACAGGTTTCCCGAGCAGTACTTC.

This chain joins TRBV28 and TRBJ2-4, with TRBD1 as a possible D gene (6 bases). The CDR3 is made up of 14 amino acids. Trimming removed 5 bases at V and 2 bases at J, with 10 bases between. Germline assignment: CDR1 MDHEN and CDR2 SYDVKM. The CDR3 protein is CASSPQGTKNIQYF. CDR3 coding DNA: TGTGCCAGCAGTCCCCAGGGGACCAAAAACATTCAGTACTTC.

Here the CDR3 DNA reads TGTGCCAGCTCACCGGAAGGGACGTTAGCCAAAAACATTCAGTACTTC. It translates to CASSPEGTLAKNIQYF. J is TRBJ2-4 and V is TRBV18; perhaps D is TRBD1 or TRBD2 (5 bases each). CDR3 size: 16 residues. Trimming removed 3 bases at V and 0 bases at J, with 12 bases between. CDR1 is KGHSH, CDR2 LQKENI, per germline.

Details on this clone: A much bigger clone sits one base away, suggesting this may be a read error. The chain links TRBV29-1 to TRBJ1-1, with D hard to call. Trimming shortened V by 4 bases and J by 3 bases, and 12 bases separated the two germline ends. In germline, CDR1 is SQVTM, CDR2 ANQGSEA. CDR3 length: 13 residues. CDR3 loop: CSVGWQPDTEAFF. For the CDR3, the DNA is TGCAGCGTTGGATGGCAGCCCGACACTGAAGCTTTCTTT. Full variable domain (missing parts from reference TRBV29-1 and TRBJ1-1): SAVISQKPSRDICQRGTSLTIQCQVDSQVTMMFWYRQQPGQSLTLIATANQGSEATYESGFVIDKFPISRPNLTFSTLTVSNMSPEDSSIYLCSVGWQPDTEAFFGQGTRLTVV.

This clone has more than one count but fewer than ten. The chain combines TRBV7-9 with TRBJ2-7, with D tentatively TRBD2 (7 bases). Trimming shortened V by 4 bases and J by 5 bases, and 18 bases separated the two germline ends. The CDR3 covers 15 residues. Germline V gene data show CDR1 as SEHNR and CDR2 as FQNEAQ (reference sequence). This chain's CDR3 is CASSSRGGARDEQYF. CDR3 nucleotides: TGTGCCAGCAGCTCTAGGGGGGGGGCCAGGGACGAGCAGTACTTC.

V and J are TRBV11-2 and TRBJ2-1; a possible D gene is TRBD2 (5 bases). This CDR3 has 13 amino acids. From germline, CDR1 is SGHAT and CDR2 FQNNGV. Trimming cost V 5 bases and J 6 bases, with 11 bases left between them. CDR3 sequence (DNA): TGTGCCAGCAGCGCGAGCGGTAGCAATGAGCAGTTCTTC. The encoded protein is CASSASGSNEQFF.

The chain couples TRBV7-2 to TRBJ2-2; TRBD2 matches at 11 bases. Germline trimming cut 5 bases from V and 6 bases from J; bases unmatched to any gene: 11. Germline V lookup: CDR1 SGHTA, CDR2 FQGNSA. The CDR3 is made up of 17 amino acids. The chain's CDR3 is CASSPGGLAGGSGELFF. The CDR3, as DNA: TGTGCCAGCAGCCCGGGTGGGCTAGCGGGAGGTTCCGGGGAGCTGTTTTTT.